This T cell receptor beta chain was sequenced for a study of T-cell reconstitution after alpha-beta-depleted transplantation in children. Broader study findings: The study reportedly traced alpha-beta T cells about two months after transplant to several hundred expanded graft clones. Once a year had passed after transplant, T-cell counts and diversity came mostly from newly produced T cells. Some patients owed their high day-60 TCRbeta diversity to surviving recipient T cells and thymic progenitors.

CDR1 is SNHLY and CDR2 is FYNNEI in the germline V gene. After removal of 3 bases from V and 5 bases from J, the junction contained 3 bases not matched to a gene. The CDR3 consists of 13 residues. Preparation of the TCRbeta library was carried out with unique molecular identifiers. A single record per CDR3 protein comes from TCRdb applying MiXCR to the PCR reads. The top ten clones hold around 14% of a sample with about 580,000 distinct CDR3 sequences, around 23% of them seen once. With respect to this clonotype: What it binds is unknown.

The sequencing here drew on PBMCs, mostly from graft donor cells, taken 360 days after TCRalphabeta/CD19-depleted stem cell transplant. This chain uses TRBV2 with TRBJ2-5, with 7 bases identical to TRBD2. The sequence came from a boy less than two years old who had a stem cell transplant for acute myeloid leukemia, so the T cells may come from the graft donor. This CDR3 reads CASSEGRAETQYF. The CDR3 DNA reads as TGTGCCAGCAGTGAGGGGAGGGCGGAGACCCAGTACTTC.